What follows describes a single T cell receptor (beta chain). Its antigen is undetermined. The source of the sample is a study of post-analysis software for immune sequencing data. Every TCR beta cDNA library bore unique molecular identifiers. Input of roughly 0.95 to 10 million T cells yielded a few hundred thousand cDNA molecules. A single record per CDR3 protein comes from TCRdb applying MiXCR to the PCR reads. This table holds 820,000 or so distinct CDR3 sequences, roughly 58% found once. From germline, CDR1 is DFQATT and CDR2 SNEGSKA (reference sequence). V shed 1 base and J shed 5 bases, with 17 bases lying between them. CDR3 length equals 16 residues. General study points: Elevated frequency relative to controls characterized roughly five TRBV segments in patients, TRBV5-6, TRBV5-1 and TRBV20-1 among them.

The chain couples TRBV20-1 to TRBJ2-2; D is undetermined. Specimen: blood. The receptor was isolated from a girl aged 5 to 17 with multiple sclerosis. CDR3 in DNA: TGCAGTGCTAGAGCCAGAAGGCAAAGTGGGACCGGGGAGCTGTTTTTT. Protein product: CSARARRQSGTGELFF.